This T cell receptor beta chain was sequenced in a study of breast tumors, draining lymph nodes, adjacent tissues. Findings and caveats of the study: Luminal-like breast cancer showed significantly higher tumor–nontumor repertoire similarity than basal-like. Data only fit, rather than demonstrated, lymph node origin of most tumor T cells. The data were judged consistent with most tumor T cells coming from lymph node and expanding in tumor. Tumors had less TCR diversity than lymph nodes, more than nontumor tissue.

This clonotype was seen many times. The antigen remains undetermined. CDR3 length equals 15 residues. Trimming removed 4 bases from V and 5 bases from J; junction bases left unmatched: 5. Looked up from germline, CDR1 is SGHRS and CDR2 is YFSETQ. TCRdb processed the multiplex PCR reads anew with MiXCR; each CDR3 protein has one entry. This repertoire shows 150,000 to 200,000 distinct CDR3 sequences, 33% found once; its top ten account for about 3.7%. Samples came from axillary lymph nodes draining the breast cancer. This sequence originates from a female donor with breast cancer. Some clones in this sample may be carry-over from other donors' samples. What was sequenced was axillary lymph node tissue. The chain recombines TRBV5-1 with TRBJ2-5; 13 nucleotides line up with TRBD2. The CDR3 coding sequence is TGCGCCAGCAGCCCCGGACTAGCGGGAGCTGAGACCCAGTACTTC. Translating it yields CASSPGLAGAETQYF. Looking up the rest from reference TRBV5-1 and TRBJ2-5 gives the full variable domain: KAGVTQTPRYLIKTRGQQVTLSCSPISGHRSVSWYQQTPGQGLQFLFEYFSETQRNKGNFPGRFSGRQFSNSRSEMNVSTLELGDSALYLCASSPGLAGAETQYFGPGTRLLVL.